One sample yielded the 26 T cell receptor beta chains listed below, sequenced in a study of cytomegalovirus exposure and HLA in healthy donors. The study ran its PCR with 60 Vbeta and 13 Jbeta primers. TCRdb's copy holds only in-frame clones and misses some; the assay was immunoSEQ multiplex PCR. This repertoire shows roughly 150,000 clones, 65% to 85% found once; its top ten account for about 3%. What was sequenced was PBMCs. These receptors were obtained from a woman in her forties or fifties in good health and CMV-seropositive.

The chain is built from TRBV18 and TRBJ2-2; D is unclear. This CDR3 comprises 16 residues. V lost 0 bases to trimming and J lost 1 base, with 9 bases between them. Per the germline V gene, CDR1 is KGHSH and CDR2 is LQKENI. The CDR3 reads CASSPPFPGNTGELFF. CDR3 DNA: TGTGCCAGCTCACCACCGTTCCCAGGGAACACCGGGGAGCTGTTTTTT.

This sequence joins TRBV7-9 and TRBJ2-5; 7 bases match TRBD2. The CDR3 covers 16 residues. Germline lookup yields CDR1 SEHNR and CDR2 FQNEAQ (reference sequence). Losses at the gene ends were 1 base for V and 1 base for J; bases not matched to a gene: 6. The CDR3 DNA reads as TGTGCCAGCAGCTTAGGGGGGGGGACTATCCAAGAGACCCAGTACTTC. This gives the protein CASSLGGGTIQETQYF.

The genes are TRBV19 and TRBJ1-1; weak D call: TRBD1 (6 bases). CDR1 and CDR2 from the germline V gene are LNHDA and SQIVND (reference sequence). V dropped 6 bases and J dropped 3 bases, with 14 bases sitting between them. The CDR3 extends over 14 amino acids. The CDR3 loop reads CASSSLTGYTEAFF. Here the CDR3 DNA reads TGTGCCAGTAGCAGTTTGACAGGCTACACTGAAGCTTTCTTT.

The V call is TRBV5-1, the J call TRBJ2-7; 8 positions agree with TRBD2. The germline CDR1 and CDR2 sequences are SGHRS and YFSETQ. Trimming took 5 bases from V and 3 from J; bases not matched to a gene: 7. The CDR3 loop spans 14 amino acids. The CDR3 protein is CASRAGGSGYEQYF. DNA of the CDR3: TGCGCCAGCAGGGCGGGGGGCTCCGGCTACGAGCAGTACTTC.

This rearrangement joins TRBV6-1 to TRBJ2-1; the D gene is possibly TRBD2 (7 bases). Trimming left V 1 base short and J 3 bases short, with 13 bases between. The CDR3 is 16 amino acids. In germline, CDR1 is MNHNS, CDR2 SASEGT. CDR3 in amino acids: CASSEGRGGFYNEQFF. In DNA form, the CDR3 reads TGTGCCAGCAGTGAAGGTAGGGGGGGATTCTACAATGAGCAGTTCTTC.

The chain couples TRBV4-1 to TRBJ1-5, with 7 nucleotides matching TRBD1. The CDR3 covers 16 residues. From germline, CDR1 is MGHRA and CDR2 YSYEKL. Losses at the gene ends were 0 bases for V and 5 bases for J; bases not matched to a gene: 7. DNA of the CDR3: TGCGCCAGCAGCCAAGATCCCCGGGACAGTGATCAGCCCCAGCATTTT. It encodes CASSQDPRDSDQPQHF.

The chain carries TRBV6-1 and TRBJ2-7, with D unresolved. Per germline, CDR1 MNHNS and CDR2 SASEGT. Trimming cost V 4 bases and J 4 bases, with 8 bases left between them. This CDR3 spans 12 amino acids. CDR3 sequence reads: CASSVRVYEQYF. In DNA form, the CDR3 reads TGTGCCAGCAGTGTTCGCGTTTACGAGCAGTACTTC.

The chain uses TRBV2 and TRBJ1-1; 10 bases agree with TRBD1. Per the germline V gene, CDR1 is SNHLY and CDR2 is FYNNEI. V shed 6 bases, J shed 5 bases, and the junction held 3 bases outside the gene matches. The CDR3 has 13 residues. CDR3 in DNA: TGTGCCAGCAGACCGGGACAGGGGACTGAAGCTTTCTTT. Translating gives CASRPGQGTEAFF. Full variable domain (outside the CDR3, taken from reference TRBV2 and TRBJ1-1): EPEVTQTPSHQVTQMGQEVILRCVPISNHLYFYWYRQILGQKVEFLVSFYNNEISEKSEIFDDQFSVERPDGSNFTLKIRSTKLEDSAMYFCASRPGQGTEAFFGQGTRLTVV.

There are a few counts of this clone. CDR3 region: CASSLTGGNNEQFF. The DNA for the CDR3 is TGTGCCAGCAGCTTAACGGGAGGGAACAATGAGCAGTTCTTC. The genes are TRBV7-3 and TRBJ2-1; TRBD2 agrees at 7 bases. The CDR3 has 14 residues. Germline V CDR1 and CDR2: SGHTA, FQGTGA. V lost 0 bases, J lost 5 bases, and 1 base stayed unmatched.

The chain carries TRBV5-6 and TRBJ2-5, with 8 bases fitting TRBD1. CDR3 length: 14 amino acids. Germline values: CDR1 SGHDT, CDR2 YYEEEE. After removal of 4 bases from V and 5 bases from J, the junction contained 7 bases not matched to a gene. CDR3 sequence: CASSPGQGWETQYF. The CDR3 nucleotides read TGTGCCAGCAGCCCAGGACAGGGTTGGGAGACCCAGTACTTC.

The table lists this clone with a few counts. This chain uses TRBV4-1 with TRBJ2-7; 8 bases map to TRBD1. V lost 4 bases, J lost 4 bases, and 9 bases stayed unmatched. The CDR3 has 15 residues. Germline CDR1 reads MGHRA; CDR2 reads YSYEKL. The CDR3 reads CASSPRKGQEYEQYF. The CDR3 DNA reads TGCGCCAGCAGCCCACGTAAGGGACAGGAGTACGAGCAGTACTTC.

This rearrangement joins TRBV5-4 to TRBJ2-3; 9 bases are a match to TRBD2. CDR3 length equals 15 residues. Trimming took 4 bases from V and 4 from J; bases not matched to a gene: 7. The germline V gene has CDR1 SGHNT and CDR2 YYREEE (reference sequence). The CDR3 protein is CASSPTGTSPDTQYF. Here the CDR3 DNA reads TGTGCCAGCAGCCCCACCGGGACTAGCCCAGATACGCAGTATTTT.

This chain links TRBV5-1 with TRBJ2-2; weak D call: TRBD2 (6 bases). CDR3 size: 15 residues. Trimming removed 5 bases from V and 2 bases from J, with 13 bases in between. Germline V gives CDR1 SGHRS, CDR2 YFSETQ. The CDR3 coding sequence is TGCGCCAGCAGGGGGACTCCTGTTAACACCGGGGAGCTGTTTTTT. Translated: CASRGTPVNTGELFF.

CDR3: CASTLPGTMEGYTF. CDR3 coding DNA: TGCGCCAGCACCCTCCCGGGAACTATGGAAGGCTACACCTTC. The chain has TRBV5-1 and TRBJ1-2; unclear D gene. The CDR3 has 14 residues. The V end lost 6 bases, the J end lost 8 bases, and 20 bases lay between the germline ends. The V gene's germline CDR1 is SGHRS and CDR2 YFSETQ.

V gene TRBV27 combines with J gene TRBJ1-5; unclear D gene. Germline V lookup: CDR1 MNHEY, CDR2 SMNVEV (reference sequence). This CDR3 spans 15 amino acids. V lost 3 bases, J lost 4 bases, and 13 bases lay in between. The CDR3 nucleotides read TGTGCCAGCAGTTTCCGGGGAATGGGAAATCAGCCCCAGCATTTT. It yields the protein CASSFRGMGNQPQHF.

V and J are TRBV12-5 and TRBJ1-5; TRBD1 matches 7 bases. Trimming cost V 6 bases and J 2 bases; bases outside gene matches: 4. Germline CDR1 LGHNT, CDR2 FRNRAP. CDR3 length: 14 residues. The CDR3 region has the DNA TGTGCTAGTGGGGCAGGGGGTGGCAATCAGCCCCAGCATTTT. Its translation is CASGAGGGNQPQHF.

This clone has only a few counts. V is TRBV13 and J is TRBJ1-3; D uncertain. Trimming removed 0 bases at V and 2 bases at J, with 5 bases between. Germline lookup yields CDR1 PRHDT and CDR2 FYEKMQ (reference sequence). This CDR3 spans 14 amino acids. The CDR3 region is CASSLGETGNTIYF. For the CDR3, the DNA is TGTGCCAGCAGCTTAGGGGAGACTGGAAACACCATATATTTT.

In this sample, this clone turned up a few times. This chain uses TRBV4-1 with TRBJ2-5, with D perhaps TRBD2 (7 bases). This CDR3 spans 18 amino acids. Trimming left V 0 bases short and J 4 bases short, with 21 bases between. Germline CDR1 and CDR2: MGHRA and YSYEKL. The CDR3 spells CASSQDPGTGGEGETQYF. The CDR3 bases are TGCGCCAGCAGCCAAGATCCCGGAACGGGGGGCGAAGGAGAGACCCAGTACTTC.

J is TRBJ2-3 and V is TRBV2; D ambiguous. This CDR3 region has 13 residues. With 2 bases removed from V and 6 bases from J, the gap between germline ends came to 9 bases. Germline CDR1 and CDR2: SNHLY and FYNNEI. CDR3 sequence reads: CASSETQVDTQYF. The CDR3 DNA follows: TGTGCCAGCAGTGAAACCCAGGTGGATACGCAGTATTTT.

The V gene is TRBV5-1, the J gene TRBJ1-4, with D unclear. The CDR3 contains 16 residues. V shed 0 bases and J shed 2 bases, with 11 bases lying between them. Germline lookup yields CDR1 SGHRS and CDR2 YFSETQ. CDR3 bases: TGCGCCAGCAGCTTGGCCGTCGGGAGGACTAATGAAAAACTGTTTTTT. Translating gives CASSLAVGRTNEKLFF.

The chain joins TRBV27 to TRBJ1-4, with D tentatively TRBD1 (5 bases). The CDR3 spans 15 residues. V was pared by 5 bases and J by 6 bases, with 16 bases between. Germline V gene data show CDR1 as MNHEY and CDR2 as SMNVEV (reference sequence). The DNA for the CDR3 is TGTGCCAGCAGTAGGGTGTCAGGGTTGGATGAAAAACTGTTTTTT. Its translation: CASSRVSGLDEKLFF.

The chain recombines TRBV9 with TRBJ2-3; 12 bases map to TRBD2. V shed 0 bases and J 5 bases; nucleotides not matched to a gene: 4. Germline V gives CDR1 SGDLS, CDR2 YYNGEE. The CDR3 is 16 amino acids. In DNA form, the CDR3 reads TGTGCCAGCAGCGTAGGTACTAGCGGGGGGATAGATACGCAGTATTTT. It encodes CASSVGTSGGIDTQYF.

V is TRBV7-9 and J is TRBJ1-2; maybe TRBD1 (6 bases). Trimming took off 0 bases at V and 2 bases at J, with 13 bases between the two ends. CDR3 length equals 16 residues. The germline CDR1 and CDR2 sequences are SEHNR and FQNEAQ (reference sequence). CDR3 sequence (DNA): TGTGCCAGCAGCTTAGCGCCCCCGGACAGAAACTATGGCTACACCTTC. Its translation is CASSLAPPDRNYGYTF.

J is TRBJ1-2 and V is TRBV7-9; the match to TRBD1 covers 8 bases. V lost 5 bases, J lost 4 bases, and 12 bases stayed unmatched. Germline-derived CDR1 and CDR2 are SEHNR and FQNEAQ (reference sequence). This CDR3 contains 16 residues. Here the CDR3 reads CASSQGPQGAGYGYTF. The CDR3 nucleotides read TGTGCCAGCAGCCAAGGTCCCCAGGGGGCGGGCTATGGCTACACCTTC.

V gene TRBV11-2 combines with J gene TRBJ1-3; D not certain. Germline V gives CDR1 SGHAT, CDR2 FQNNGV. This CDR3 region has 15 residues. V lost 1 base to trimming and J lost 0 bases, with 7 bases between them. DNA for the CDR3: TGTGCCAGCAGCTTAGGGGCAGGCTCTGGAAACACCATATATTTT. Its translation: CASSLGAGSGNTIYF.

The chain links TRBV13 to TRBJ2-3, with TRBD2 matching over 8 bases. Germline V CDR1 and CDR2: PRHDT, FYEKMQ (reference sequence). This CDR3 has 16 residues. Trimming removed 5 bases from V and 0 bases from J; junction bases left unmatched: 7. The CDR3 nucleotides read TGTGCCAGCAGCCGACTAGCGCGGACAAGCACAGATACGCAGTATTTT. Amino acid sequence: CASSRLARTSTDTQYF.